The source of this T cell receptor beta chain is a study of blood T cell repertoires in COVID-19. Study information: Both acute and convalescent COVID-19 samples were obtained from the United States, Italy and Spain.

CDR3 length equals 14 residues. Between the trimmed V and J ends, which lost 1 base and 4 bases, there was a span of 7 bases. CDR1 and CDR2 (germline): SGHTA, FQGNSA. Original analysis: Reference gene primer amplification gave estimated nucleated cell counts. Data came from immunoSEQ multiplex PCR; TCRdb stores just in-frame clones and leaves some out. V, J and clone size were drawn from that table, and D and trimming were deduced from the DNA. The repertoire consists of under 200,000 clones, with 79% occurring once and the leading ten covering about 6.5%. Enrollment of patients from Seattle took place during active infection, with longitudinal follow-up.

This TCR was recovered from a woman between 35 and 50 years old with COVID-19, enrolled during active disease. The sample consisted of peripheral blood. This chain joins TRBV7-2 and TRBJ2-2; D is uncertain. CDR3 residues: CASSLVPVTGELFF. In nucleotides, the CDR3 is TGTGCCAGCAGCTTAGTTCCAGTCACCGGGGAGCTGTTTTTT.